The rows below give T cell receptor beta chains drawn from one sample of a study of CD8 T cells in Susac syndrome. TCRdb analysed the immunoSEQ multiplex PCR reads with MiXCR anew, one entry per CDR3 protein. Among over 150,000 distinct CDR3 sequences listed, about 95% were seen once. Sequenced: CD4+ T cells from PBMCs. Receptors originate from a human donor with Susac syndrome. Both conserved end residues are part of each CDR3. The order of the fields is CDR3 length, V gene, D gene, J gene, CDR3 protein, CDR3 DNA. The D gene is left open where the match is weak.

len: 15; v_gene: TRBV7-2; d_gene: .; j_gene: TRBJ2-7; CDR3aa: CASSLAGVDSYEQYF; CDR3nt: TGTGCCAGCAGCTTAGCGGGAGTCGACTCCTACGAGCAGTACTTC
len: 17; v_gene: TRBV23-1; d_gene: .; j_gene: TRBJ1-1; CDR3aa: CASSQYRQGSENTEAFF; CDR3nt: TGCGCCAGCAGTCAATATCGGCAGGGGTCAGAGAACACTGAAGCTTTCTTT
len: 15; v_gene: TRBV5-1; d_gene: .; j_gene: TRBJ2-7; CDR3aa: CASSLEEDFPYEQYF; CDR3nt: TGCGCCAGCAGCCTCGAAGAGGACTTTCCCTACGAGCAGTACTTC
len: 13; v_gene: TRBV11-2; d_gene: .; j_gene: TRBJ2-7; CDR3aa: CASSFGGSYEQYF; CDR3nt: TGTGCCAGCAGCTTCGGGGGATCCTACGAGCAGTACTTC
len: 15; v_gene: TRBV7-9; d_gene: .; j_gene: TRBJ1-2; CDR3aa: CASSLTGLGDFGYTF; CDR3nt: TGTGCCAGCAGCTTAACAGGGTTGGGTGATTTTGGCTACACCTTC
len: 14; v_gene: TRBV19; d_gene: .; j_gene: TRBJ1-5; CDR3aa: CASSITPPGQPQHF; CDR3nt: TGTGCCAGTAGTATAACTCCCCCCGGGCAGCCCCAGCATTTT
len: 12; v_gene: TRBV30; d_gene: .; j_gene: TRBJ1-2; CDR3aa: CAWSYGGGGYTF; CDR3nt: TGTGCCTGGAGTTATGGGGGTGGCGGCTACACCTTC
len: 15; v_gene: TRBV18; d_gene: .; j_gene: TRBJ1-1; CDR3aa: CASSPGQIMNTEAFF; CDR3nt: TGTGCCAGCTCACCCGGACAGATCATGAACACTGAAGCTTTCTTT
len: 13; v_gene: TRBV30; d_gene: TRBD1; j_gene: TRBJ1-2; CDR3aa: CAWTGPIGTDGTF; CDR3nt: TGTGCCTGGACTGGTCCCATTGGGACAGATGGGACCTTC
len: 15; v_gene: TRBV4-1; d_gene: .; j_gene: TRBJ1-1; CDR3aa: CASSQTTGTGTEAFF; CDR3nt: TGCGCCAGCAGCCAAACAACAGGGACTGGCACTGAAGCTTTCTTT
len: 16; v_gene: TRBV7-3; d_gene: TRBD1; j_gene: TRBJ2-1; CDR3aa: CASSLTGTGAYNEQFF; CDR3nt: TGTGCCAGCAGCTTAACCGGGACAGGGGCCTACAATGAGCAGTTCTTC
len: 16; v_gene: TRBV20-1; d_gene: TRBD2; j_gene: TRBJ2-6; CDR3aa: CSARGGGSAGANVLTF; CDR3nt: TGCAGTGCTAGAGGGGGCGGGAGCGCTGGGGCCAACGTCCTGACTTTC